This TCR beta chain was captured in a study of blood T cell repertoires in COVID-19. Study in general: Researchers got acute and convalescent COVID-19 samples from the United States, Italy and Spain.

The germline CDR1 and CDR2 sequences are KGHSH and LQKENI. The CDR3 contains 17 residues. The ends were cut back, 2 bases at V and 0 bases at J, with 13 bases in the middle. Profiling relied on immunoSEQ multiplex PCR, and the TCRdb table lists in-frame clones only, not all of them. The table shows fewer than 110,000 clones, with around 87% occurring only once. This chain uses TRBV18 with TRBJ2-2; tentatively, D is TRBD2 (7 bases). The clonotype was recovered from a woman aged 30 to 39 with acute or convalescent COVID-19. The source material was peripheral blood. The CDR3 region has the DNA TGTGCCAGCTCACCAGCGGGGGCACCCGCGAACACCGGGGAGCTGTTTTTT. This codes for CASSPAGAPANTGELFF.